This TCR beta chain was obtained from a study of a mutant IDH1 vaccine in newly diagnosed glioma. Background on the study: The patients received vaccinations eight times, in weeks 1, 3, 5, 7, 11, 15, 19 and 23. Either 4-6 weeks after radiotherapy alone or alongside temozolomide, vaccination was begun.

Some clones are missing from TCRdb's copy, which holds only in-frame ones; the method was immunoSEQ multiplex PCR. The data hold nearly 55,000 clones, with 81% observed a single time. Regarding this clone: The antigen is not known.

The sample's time point: week 5, during vaccination. The vaccine gave 300 ug of a 20-mer mutant IDH1 peptide subcutaneously per dose. Germline CDR1 and CDR2: MGHDK and SYGVNS. This CDR3 contains 17 residues. V was shortened by 2 bases and J by 8 bases, with 21 bases between the two germline ends. The receptor was isolated from a man aged 30-40 years with glioma. The chain has TRBV25-1 and TRBJ1-4, with D possibly TRBD1 on 6 matching bases. Sequenced material: PBMCs, taken from a glioma patient whose treatment included an IDH1 peptide vaccine. CDR3 coding DNA: TGTGCCAGCAGTGAAGACTTTTGGGCAGGGGTAGGCGAAAAACTGTTTTTT. Its translation is CASSEDFWAGVGEKLFF. Filled out from reference TRBV25-1 and TRBJ1-4, the complete variable domain reads EADIYQTPRYLVIGTGKKITLECSQTMGHDKMYWYQQDPGMELHLIHYSYGVNSTEKGDLSSESTVSRIRTEHFPLTLESARPSHTSQYLCASSEDFWAGVGEKLFFGSGTQLSVL.